This TCR beta chain derives from a study of T-cell memory formation after mild COVID-19. Overall study: The TCR clusters were mostly specific to one donor.

This clonotype was counted ten times or more. Trimming cost V 2 bases and J 6 bases, with 15 bases left between them. CDR1 and CDR2 from the germline V gene are SGHTA and FQGNSA. The CDR3 spans 15 residues. TCRdb re-called the 5' RACE reads with MiXCR, one entry per CDR3 protein. The sample carries under 250,000 distinct CDR3 sequences, over 9% recorded once. This chain connects TRBV7-2 to TRBJ2-3; D call uncertain. Material: PBMCs or a T cell subset sorted from them (not recorded which). The TCR comes from a man between 18 and 35 years old who had mild COVID-19 (a few samples of this study predate the infection). Cell type and time point are not known. The CDR3 coding sequence is TGTGCCAGCAGCTTATTAGGCAGGCTGGATGATACGCAGTATTTT. Translated, it gives CASSLLGRLDDTQYF.